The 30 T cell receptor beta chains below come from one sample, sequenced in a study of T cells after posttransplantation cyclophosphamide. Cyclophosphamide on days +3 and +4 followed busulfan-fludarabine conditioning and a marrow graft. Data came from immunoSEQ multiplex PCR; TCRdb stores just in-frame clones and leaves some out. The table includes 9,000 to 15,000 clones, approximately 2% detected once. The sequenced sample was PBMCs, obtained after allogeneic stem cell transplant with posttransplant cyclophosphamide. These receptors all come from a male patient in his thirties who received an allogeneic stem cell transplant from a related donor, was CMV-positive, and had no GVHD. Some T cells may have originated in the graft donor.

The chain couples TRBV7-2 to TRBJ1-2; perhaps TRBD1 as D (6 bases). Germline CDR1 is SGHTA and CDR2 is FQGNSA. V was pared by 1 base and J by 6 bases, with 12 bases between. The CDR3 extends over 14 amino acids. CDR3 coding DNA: TGTGCCAGCAGCTTAGATGCCAGGGGCGATGGCTACACCTTC. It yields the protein CASSLDARGDGYTF. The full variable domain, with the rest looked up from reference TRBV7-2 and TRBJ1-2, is GAGVSQSPSNKVTEKGKDVELRCDPISGHTALYWYRQSLGQGLEFLIYFQGNSAPDKSGLPSDRFSAERTGGSVSTLTIQRTQQEDSAVYLCASSLDARGDGYTFGSGTRLTVV.

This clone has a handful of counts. The CDR3 sequence: CASSRGSNQPQHF. The CDR3 coding sequence is TGTGCCAGCTCCCGGGGGAGCAATCAGCCCCAGCATTTT. This chain joins TRBV18 and TRBJ1-5; perhaps TRBD1 as D (5 bases). The CDR3 has 13 residues. Trimming removed 6 bases at V and 1 base at J, with 7 bases between. CDR1 is KGHSH and CDR2 is LQKENI in the germline V gene.

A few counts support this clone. The CDR3 here is CASSLGGTAFGYTF. In nucleotides, the CDR3 is TGCGCCAGCAGCTTGGGGGGGACAGCATTTGGCTACACCTTC. The rearrangement uses TRBV5-1 and TRBJ1-2; 7 nucleotides align to TRBD1. Per germline, CDR1 SGHRS and CDR2 YFSETQ. With 0 bases clipped from V and 7 bases from J, the junction kept 6 bases outside the gene matches. The CDR3 has 14 amino acids. Full variable domain (missing parts from reference TRBV5-1 and TRBJ1-2): KAGVTQTPRYLIKTRGQQVTLSCSPISGHRSVSWYQQTPGQGLQFLFEYFSETQRNKGNFPGRFSGRQFSNSRSEMNVSTLELGDSALYLCASSLGGTAFGYTFGSGTRLTVV.

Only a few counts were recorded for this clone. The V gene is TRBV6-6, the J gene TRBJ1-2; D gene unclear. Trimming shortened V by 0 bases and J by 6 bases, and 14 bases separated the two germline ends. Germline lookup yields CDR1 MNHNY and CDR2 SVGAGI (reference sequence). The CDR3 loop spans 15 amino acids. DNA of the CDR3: TGTGCCAGCAGTTACTCACCCGGCCAGGTTAATGGCTACACCTTC. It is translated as CASSYSPGQVNGYTF.

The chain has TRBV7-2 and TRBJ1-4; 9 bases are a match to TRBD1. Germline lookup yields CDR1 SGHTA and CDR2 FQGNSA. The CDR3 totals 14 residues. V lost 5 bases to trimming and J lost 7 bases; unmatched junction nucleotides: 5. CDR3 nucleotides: TGTGCCAGCAGCCCTGACAGGGGGAGTGAAAAACTGTTTTTT. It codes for CASSPDRGSEKLFF.

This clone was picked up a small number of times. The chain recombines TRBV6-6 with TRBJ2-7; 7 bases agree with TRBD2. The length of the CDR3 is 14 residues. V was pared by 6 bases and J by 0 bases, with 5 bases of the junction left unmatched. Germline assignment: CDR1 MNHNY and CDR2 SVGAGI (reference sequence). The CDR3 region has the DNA TGTGCCAGCAGACCAACTAGCGCCTCCTACGAGCAGTACTTC. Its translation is CASRPTSASYEQYF.

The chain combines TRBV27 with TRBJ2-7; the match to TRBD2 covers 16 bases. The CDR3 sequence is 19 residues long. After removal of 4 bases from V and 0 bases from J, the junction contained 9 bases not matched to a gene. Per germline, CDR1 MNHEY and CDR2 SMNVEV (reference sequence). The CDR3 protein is CASSSPGLAGGRSSYEQYF. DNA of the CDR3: TGTGCCAGCAGTTCTCCGGGACTAGCGGGAGGGAGATCCTCCTACGAGCAGTACTTC.

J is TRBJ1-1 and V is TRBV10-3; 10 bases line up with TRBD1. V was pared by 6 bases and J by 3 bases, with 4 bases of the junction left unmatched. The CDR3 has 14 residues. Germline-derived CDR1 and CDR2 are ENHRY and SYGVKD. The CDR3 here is CAISEGQGDTEAFF. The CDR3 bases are TGTGCCATCAGCGAAGGACAGGGGGACACTGAAGCTTTCTTT.

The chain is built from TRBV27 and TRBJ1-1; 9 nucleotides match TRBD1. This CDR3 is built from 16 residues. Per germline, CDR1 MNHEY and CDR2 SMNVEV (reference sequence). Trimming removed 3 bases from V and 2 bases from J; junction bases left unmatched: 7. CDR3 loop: CASSFYRGRVNTEAFF. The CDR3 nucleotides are TGTGCCAGCAGTTTCTACAGGGGGCGAGTTAACACTGAAGCTTTCTTT.

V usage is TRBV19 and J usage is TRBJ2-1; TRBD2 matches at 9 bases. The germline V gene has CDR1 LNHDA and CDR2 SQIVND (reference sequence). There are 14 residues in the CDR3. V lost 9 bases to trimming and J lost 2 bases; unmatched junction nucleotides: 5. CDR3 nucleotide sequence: TGTGCCAGCTATAGCGGGGGACCCTACAATGAGCAGTTCTTC. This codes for CASYSGGPYNEQFF.

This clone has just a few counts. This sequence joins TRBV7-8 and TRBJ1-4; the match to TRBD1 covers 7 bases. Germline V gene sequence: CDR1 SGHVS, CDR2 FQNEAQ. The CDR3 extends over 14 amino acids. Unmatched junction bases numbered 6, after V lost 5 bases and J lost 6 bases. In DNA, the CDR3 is TGTGCCAGCAGCCGGGACAGCTCAGATGAAAAACTGTTTTTT. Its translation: CASSRDSSDEKLFF.

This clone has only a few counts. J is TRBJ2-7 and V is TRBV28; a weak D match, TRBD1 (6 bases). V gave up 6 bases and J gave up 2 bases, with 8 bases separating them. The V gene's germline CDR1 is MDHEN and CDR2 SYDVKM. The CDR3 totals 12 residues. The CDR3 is CASRAGAYEQYF. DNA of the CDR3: TGTGCCAGCAGAGCAGGGGCCTACGAGCAGTACTTC. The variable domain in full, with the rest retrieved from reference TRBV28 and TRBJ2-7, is DVKVTQSSRYLVKRTGEKVFLECVQDMDHENMFWYRQDPGLGLRLIYFSYDVKMKEKGDIPEGYSVSREKKERFSLILESASTNQTSMYLCASRAGAYEQYFGPGTRLTVT.

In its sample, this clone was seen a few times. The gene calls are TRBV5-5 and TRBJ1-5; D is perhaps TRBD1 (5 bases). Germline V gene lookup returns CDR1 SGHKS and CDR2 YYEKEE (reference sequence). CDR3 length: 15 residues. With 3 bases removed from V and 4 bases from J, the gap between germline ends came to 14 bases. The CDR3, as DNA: TGTGCCAGCAGCTCAATCGCCGGGGGGAATCAGCCCCAGCATTTT. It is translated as CASSSIAGGNQPQHF.

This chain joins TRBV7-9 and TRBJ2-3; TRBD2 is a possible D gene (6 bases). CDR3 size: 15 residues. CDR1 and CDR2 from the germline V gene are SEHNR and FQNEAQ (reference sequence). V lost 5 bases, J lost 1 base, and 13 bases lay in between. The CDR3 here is CASSQPGAGTDTQYF. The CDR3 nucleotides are TGTGCCAGCAGCCAACCGGGAGCGGGCACAGATACGCAGTATTTT.

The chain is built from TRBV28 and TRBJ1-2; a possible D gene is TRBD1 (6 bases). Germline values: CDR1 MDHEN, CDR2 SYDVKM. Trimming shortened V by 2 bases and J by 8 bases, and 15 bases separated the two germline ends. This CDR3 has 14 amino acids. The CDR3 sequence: CASSLLIKGVGYTF. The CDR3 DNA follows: TGTGCCAGCAGTTTACTCATCAAGGGGGTGGGCTACACCTTC.

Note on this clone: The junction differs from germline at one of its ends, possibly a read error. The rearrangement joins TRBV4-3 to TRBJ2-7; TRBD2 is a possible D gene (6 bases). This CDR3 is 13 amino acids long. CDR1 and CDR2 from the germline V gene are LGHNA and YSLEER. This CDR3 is CASSQVLVRRVTF. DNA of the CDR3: TGCGCCAGCAGCCAAGTTCTCGTGAGGAGGGTCACCTTC.

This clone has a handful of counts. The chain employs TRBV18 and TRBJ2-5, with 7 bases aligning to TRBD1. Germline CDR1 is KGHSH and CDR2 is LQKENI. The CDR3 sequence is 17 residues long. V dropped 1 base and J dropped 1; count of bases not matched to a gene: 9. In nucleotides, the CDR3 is TGTGCCAGCTCACCACGGGAGTACAGGGGCCTCCAAGAGACCCAGTACTTC. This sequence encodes CASSPREYRGLQETQYF.

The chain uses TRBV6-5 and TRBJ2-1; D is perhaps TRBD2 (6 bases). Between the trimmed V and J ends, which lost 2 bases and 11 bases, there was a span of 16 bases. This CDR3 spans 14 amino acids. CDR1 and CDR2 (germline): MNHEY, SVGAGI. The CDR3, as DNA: TGTGCCAGCAGTTACACCGGGACTTCAGACAAGCAGTTCTTC. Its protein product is CASSYTGTSDKQFF.

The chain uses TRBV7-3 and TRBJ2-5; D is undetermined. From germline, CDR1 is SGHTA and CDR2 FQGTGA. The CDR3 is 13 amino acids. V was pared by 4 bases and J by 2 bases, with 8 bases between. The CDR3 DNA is TGTGCCAGCAGCTCCCTCCCGCAAGAGACCCAGTACTTC. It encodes CASSSLPQETQYF.

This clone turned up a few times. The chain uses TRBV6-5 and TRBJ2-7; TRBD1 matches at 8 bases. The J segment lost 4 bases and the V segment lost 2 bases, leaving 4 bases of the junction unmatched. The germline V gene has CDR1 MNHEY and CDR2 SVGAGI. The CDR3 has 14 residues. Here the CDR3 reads CASSYQGAMYEQYF. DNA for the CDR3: TGTGCCAGCAGTTACCAGGGGGCGATGTACGAGCAGTACTTC.

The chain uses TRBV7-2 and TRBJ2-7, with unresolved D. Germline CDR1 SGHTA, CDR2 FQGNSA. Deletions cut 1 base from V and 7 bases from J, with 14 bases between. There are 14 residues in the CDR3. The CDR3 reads CASSLVTRQREQYF. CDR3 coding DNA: TGTGCCAGCAGCTTAGTGACCCGGCAGAGGGAGCAGTACTTC.

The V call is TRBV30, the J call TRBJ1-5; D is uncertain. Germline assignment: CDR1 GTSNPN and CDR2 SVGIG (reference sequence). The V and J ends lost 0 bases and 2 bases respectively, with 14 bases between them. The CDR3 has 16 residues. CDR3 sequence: CAWSVGSRVGNQPQHF. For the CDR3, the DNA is TGTGCCTGGAGTGTAGGTTCCCGGGTTGGCAATCAGCCCCAGCATTTT.

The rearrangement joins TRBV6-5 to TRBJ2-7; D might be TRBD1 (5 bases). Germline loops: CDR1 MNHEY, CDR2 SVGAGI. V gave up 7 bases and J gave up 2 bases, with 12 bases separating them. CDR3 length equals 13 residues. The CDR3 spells CASTSTVPYEQYF. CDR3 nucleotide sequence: TGTGCCAGCACTTCGACAGTTCCCTACGAGCAGTACTTC.

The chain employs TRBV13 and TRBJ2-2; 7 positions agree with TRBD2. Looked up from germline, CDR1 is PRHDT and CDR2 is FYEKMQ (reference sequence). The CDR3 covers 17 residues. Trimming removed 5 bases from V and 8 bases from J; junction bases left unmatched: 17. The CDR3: CASSPTSSTSLAGELFF. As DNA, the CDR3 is TGTGCCAGCAGCCCGACGTCGTCGACTAGCTTGGCGGGGGAGCTGTTTTTT.

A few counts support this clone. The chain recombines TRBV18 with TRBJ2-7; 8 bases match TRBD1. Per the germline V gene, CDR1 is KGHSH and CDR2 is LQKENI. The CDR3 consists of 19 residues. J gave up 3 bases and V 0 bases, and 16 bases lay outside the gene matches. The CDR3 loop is CASSPPTQTPGQALYEQYF. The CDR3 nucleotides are TGTGCCAGCTCACCACCGACTCAGACCCCGGGACAGGCACTCTACGAGCAGTACTTC.

CDR3 sequence: CASSLKAAGEQLQYF. CDR3 DNA: TGTGCCAGCAGCTTGAAAGCTGCGGGGGAGCAACTTCAGTACTTC. This chain links TRBV5-4 with TRBJ2-4; 7 bases are a match to TRBD2. The CDR3 has 15 amino acids. Germline V gives CDR1 SGHNT, CDR2 YYREEE (reference sequence). Germline trimming cut 1 base from V and 11 bases from J; bases unmatched to any gene: 12.

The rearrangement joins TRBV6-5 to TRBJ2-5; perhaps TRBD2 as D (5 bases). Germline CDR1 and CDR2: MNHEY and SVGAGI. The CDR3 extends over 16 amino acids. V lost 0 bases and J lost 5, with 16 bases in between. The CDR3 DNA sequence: TGTGCCAGCAGTTACTCGTATGGTGCGGGCGGGGAGACCCAGTACTTC. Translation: CASSYSYGAGGETQYF.

The CDR3 reads CASSFARTGISGNTIYF. CDR3 sequence (DNA): TGTGCCAGCAGTTTTGCCCGGACAGGGATCTCTGGAAACACCATATATTTT. The genes are TRBV28 and TRBJ1-3; 8 positions match TRBD1. The CDR3 runs to 17 residues. V gave up 3 bases and J gave up 0 bases; unmatched junction bases: 7. Germline V gene sequence: CDR1 MDHEN, CDR2 SYDVKM.

CDR3 nucleotides: TGCGCCAGCAGACGGGGAGCGTACTTC. It is translated as CASRRGAYF. The chain carries TRBV23-1 and TRBJ2-7, with a tentative D call TRBD2 (5 bases). TRBV23-1 is an ORF, and what it does is uncertain. The CDR3 consists of 9 residues. The germline V and J ends were trimmed by 6 bases and 12 bases, with 9 bases remaining between them.

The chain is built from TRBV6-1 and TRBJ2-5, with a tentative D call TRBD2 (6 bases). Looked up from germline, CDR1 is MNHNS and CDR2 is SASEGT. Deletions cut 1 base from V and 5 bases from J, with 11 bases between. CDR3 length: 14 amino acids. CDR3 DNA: TGTGCCAGCAGTGAAGGGGAGGTCTTGGAGACCCAGTACTTC. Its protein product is CASSEGEVLETQYF.